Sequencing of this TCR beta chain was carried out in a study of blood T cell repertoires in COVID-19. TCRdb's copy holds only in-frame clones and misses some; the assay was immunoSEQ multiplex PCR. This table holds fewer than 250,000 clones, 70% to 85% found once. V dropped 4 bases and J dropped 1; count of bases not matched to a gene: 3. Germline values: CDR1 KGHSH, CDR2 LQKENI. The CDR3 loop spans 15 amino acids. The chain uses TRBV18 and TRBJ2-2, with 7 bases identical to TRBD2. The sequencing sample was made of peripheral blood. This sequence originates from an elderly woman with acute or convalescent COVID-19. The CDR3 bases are TGTGCCAGCTCACGCGCGGGGGAGAACACCGGGGAGCTGTTTTTT. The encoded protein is CASSRAGENTGELFF.